This is a list of T cell receptor beta chains from one sample in a study of control samples from healthy donors and cancer patients. Method: immunoSEQ multiplex PCR; TCRdb's copy keeps in-frame clones and lacks some. The sample records 200,000 or so clones, approximately 91% being singletons. The sequencing input was blood. Source of these receptors: a young man in good health. The CDR3 runs from the conserved cysteine through the conserved F or W. A D gene is named only where the DNA matches it firmly. A clone size is listed for some rows: how often the clone was seen (once, few, many), or a class if it is expanded.

j_call clone_size v_call d_call cdr3_aa cdr3_nt
TRBJ1-1 - TRBV12-3/TRBV12-4 - CASTEDSPEAFF TGTGCCAGCACCGAGGACAGCCCTGAAGCTTTCTTT
TRBJ2-3 - TRBV5-1 - CASSLGHPDTQYF TGCGCCAGCAGCTTGGGACACCCAGATACGCAGTATTTT
TRBJ1-3 once TRBV5-1 - CASSFGPARGNTIYF TGCGCCAGCAGCTTCGGTCCAGCGAGGGGAAACACCATATATTTT
TRBJ1-2 - TRBV7-9 TRBD1 CASSLWTGADGYTF TGTGCCAGCAGCTTATGGACAGGGGCCGATGGCTACACCTTC
TRBJ2-5 - TRBV18 - CASSPPNRDGEETQYF TGTGCCAGCTCACCACCGAACCGGGACGGGGAAGAGACCCAGTACTTC
TRBJ1-5 - TRBV23-1 - CASSQSAGRRVLESNQPQHF TGCGCCAGCAGTCAATCAGCAGGACGGAGGGTTTTGGAGAGCAATCAGCCCCAGCATTTT
TRBJ2-1 - TRBV12-3/TRBV12-4 - CASRIGGYNEQFF TGTGCCAGCAGAATCGGGGGATACAATGAGCAGTTCTTC
TRBJ2-5 - TRBV20-1 - CSASLPAVYQETQYF TGCAGTGCTAGTCTACCAGCGGTGTACCAAGAGACCCAGTACTTC
TRBJ1-4 - TRBV15 TRBD1 CATSRDRGNEKLFF TGTGCCACCAGCAGGGACAGGGGGAATGAAAAACTGTTTTTT
TRBJ1-1 - TRBV13 - CASGGALNTEAFF TGTGCCAGCGGCGGGGCGTTGAACACTGAAGCTTTCTTT
TRBJ2-2 - TRBV19 - CASTSPGQGNTGELFF TGTGCCAGTACTTCTCCGGGACAAGGGAACACCGGGGAGCTGTTTTTT
TRBJ2-1 - TRBV7-8 TRBD1 CASTHRAGQGINEQFF TGTGCCAGCACCCATCGCGCGGGACAGGGGATCAATGAGCAGTTCTTC
TRBJ2-7 - TRBV19 - CASSIDSSGASSYEQYF TGTGCCAGTAGTATAGACTCATCGGGGGCTAGCTCCTACGAGCAGTACTTC
TRBJ1-5 - TRBV5-1 - CASSLTGSGNQPQHF TGCGCCAGCAGCTTGACAGGGAGTGGCAATCAGCCCCAGCATTTT
TRBJ2-1 once TRBV2 - CASGGPSVEQFF TGTGCCAGCGGGGGCCCTTCCGTTGAGCAGTTCTTC
TRBJ2-1 - TRBV7-9 TRBD2 CASSSIAGGHNEQFF TGTGCCAGCAGCTCTATAGCGGGGGGGCACAATGAGCAGTTCTTC
TRBJ2-7 - TRBV5-8 TRBD1 CASSKAGQGMYEQYF TGTGCCAGCAGCAAGGCGGGACAGGGGATGTACGAGCAGTACTTC
TRBJ2-3 - TRBV5-1 - CASSLSQTTSRTQYF TGCGCCAGCAGCTTGTCCCAAACTACTAGCCGGACGCAGTATTTT
TRBJ2-1 - TRBV6-4 TRBD2 CASSDSSGGAYEQFF TGTGCCAGCAGTGACTCAAGCGGGGGGGCCTATGAGCAGTTCTTC
TRBJ2-7 - TRBV4-1 TRBD1 CASSHSRQGSYEQYF TGCGCCAGCAGCCACTCCCGACAGGGCTCCTACGAGCAGTACTTC
TRBJ1-1 - TRBV5-6 - CASSLGARHTEAFF TGTGCCAGCAGCTTGGGGGCCAGGCACACTGAAGCTTTCTTT
TRBJ2-4 - TRBV5-6 - CASSFAYREGNIQYF TGTGCCAGCAGCTTCGCCTACAGGGAAGGGAACATTCAGTACTTC
TRBJ2-3 once TRBV19 TRBD1 CASSIWPGGTDTQYF TGTGCCAGTAGTATCTGGCCAGGGGGAACAGATACGCAGTATTTT
TRBJ2-3 - TRBV3-1/TRBV3-2 - CASSQDRLAGSIDTQYF TGTGCCAGCAGCCAAGATCGTCTAGCTGGAAGTATAGATACGCAGTATTTT
TRBJ1-5 - TRBV11-2 TRBD1 CASSPGGTGGRQPQHF TGTGCCAGCAGCCCTGGAGGGACAGGGGGCAGGCAGCCCCAGCATTTT
TRBJ2-5 - TRBV29-1 - CSVSGDQETQYF TGCAGCGTTTCCGGGGACCAAGAGACCCAGTACTTC
TRBJ1-1 - TRBV19 - CASSIPGHTEAFF TGTGCCAGTAGTATACCAGGCCACACTGAAGCTTTCTTT
TRBJ1-3 - TRBV7-9 TRBD1 CASSPRTGSGNTIYF TGTGCCAGCAGCCCCAGGACAGGATCTGGAAACACCATATATTTT
TRBJ2-7 - TRBV6-4 - CASSGGGHDSYEQYF TGTGCCAGCAGTGGGGGAGGACACGACTCCTACGAGCAGTACTTC
TRBJ1-1 - TRBV4-1 - CASSQDQMNTEAFF TGCGCCAGCAGCCAAGATCAAATGAACACTGAAGCTTTCTTT
TRBJ1-3 - TRBV11-2 - CASSHMRGTGNTIYF TGTGCCAGCAGCCATATGAGGGGGACTGGAAACACCATATATTTT
TRBJ2-2 - TRBV19 TRBD1 CASSGDRGPGELFF TGTGCCAGTAGTGGGGACAGGGGCCCCGGGGAGCTGTTTTTT
TRBJ1-5 - TRBV24-1 - CATSSISGQPQHF TGTGCCACCAGCTCGATAAGTGGTCAGCCCCAGCATTTT
TRBJ2-6 few TRBV2 - CASSRLNRALSTGANVLTF TGTGCCAGCAGTCGGCTAAACAGGGCCCTGTCAACTGGGGCCAACGTCCTGACTTTC
TRBJ1-1 - TRBV6-5 - CASSYRGNTEAFF TGTGCCAGCAGTTACCGGGGGAACACTGAAGCTTTCTTT
TRBJ2-7 few TRBV5-4 - CASSLETNSYEQYF TGTGCCAGCAGCTTGGAGACTAATTCCTACGAGCAGTACTTC
TRBJ2-1 few TRBV27 - CASSLRGRNEQFF TGTGCCAGCAGTTTGCGGGGACGCAATGAGCAGTTCTTC
TRBJ2-5 - TRBV5-4 - CASSQKDGKETQYF TGTGCCAGCAGCCAAAAGGACGGTAAAGAGACCCAGTACTTC
TRBJ2-1 once TRBV2 TRBD2 CASSGLAGGGSYNEQFF TGTGCCAGCAGCGGACTAGCGGGGGGAGGGTCCTACAATGAGCAGTTCTTC
TRBJ1-6 once TRBV11-2 TRBD1 CASSLVPGGGNSPLHF TGTGCCAGCAGCTTAGTTCCAGGGGGTGGCAATTCACCCCTCCACTTT
TRBJ1-2 - TRBV5-4 TRBD1 CASSLGQGVEGYTF TGTGCCAGCAGCTTGGGTCAGGGGGTGGAAGGCTACACCTTC
TRBJ2-7 - TRBV14 - CASSPWDNSYEQYF TGTGCCAGCAGCCCCTGGGACAACTCCTACGAGCAGTACTTC
TRBJ2-1 - TRBV13 TRBD2 CASSLGLAETNEQFF TGTGCCAGCAGCTTAGGTCTAGCGGAGACCAATGAGCAGTTCTTC
TRBJ1-2 few TRBV7-8 - CASSQSDSELGYGYTF TGTGCCAGCAGCCAATCGGACAGTGAGCTTGGCTATGGCTACACCTTC
TRBJ1-5 once TRBV30 - CAWSGPVISQPQHF TGTGCCTGGAGTGGGCCGGTAATTAGTCAGCCCCAGCATTTT
TRBJ1-4 - TRBV7-9 - CASSVESQVLTNEKLFF TGTGCCAGCAGCGTAGAGAGTCAAGTACTAACTAATGAAAAACTGTTTTTT
TRBJ1-1 - TRBV14 - CASSLLMNTEAFF TGTGCCAGCAGCCTCCTCATGAACACTGAAGCTTTCTTT
TRBJ2-3 - TRBV2 - CASIVYRGTDTQYF TGTGCCAGCATTGTCTATAGGGGCACAGATACGCAGTATTTT